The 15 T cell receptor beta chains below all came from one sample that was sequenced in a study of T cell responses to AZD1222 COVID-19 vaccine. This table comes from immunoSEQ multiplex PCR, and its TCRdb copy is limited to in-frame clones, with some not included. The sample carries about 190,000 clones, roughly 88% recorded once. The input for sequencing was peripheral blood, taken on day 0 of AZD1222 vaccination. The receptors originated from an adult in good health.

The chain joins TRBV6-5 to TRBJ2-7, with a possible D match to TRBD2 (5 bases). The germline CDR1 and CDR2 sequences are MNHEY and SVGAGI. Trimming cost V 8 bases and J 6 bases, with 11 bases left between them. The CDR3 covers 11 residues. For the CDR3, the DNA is TGTGCCAGCTTCCGGGATCGCGAGCAGTACTTC. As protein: CASFRDREQYF.

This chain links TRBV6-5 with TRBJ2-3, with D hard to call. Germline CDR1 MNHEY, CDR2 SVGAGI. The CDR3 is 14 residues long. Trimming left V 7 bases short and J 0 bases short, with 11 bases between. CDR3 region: CASMMGQSTDTQYF. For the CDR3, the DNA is TGTGCCAGCATGATGGGTCAGAGCACAGATACGCAGTATTTT.

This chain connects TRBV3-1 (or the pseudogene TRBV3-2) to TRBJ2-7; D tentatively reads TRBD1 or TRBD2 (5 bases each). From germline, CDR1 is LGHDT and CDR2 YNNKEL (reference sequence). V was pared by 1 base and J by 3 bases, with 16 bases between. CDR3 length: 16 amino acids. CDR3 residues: CASSQVAGTLNYEQYF. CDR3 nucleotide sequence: TGTGCCAGCAGCCAAGTGGCCGGGACCCTGAACTACGAGCAGTACTTC.

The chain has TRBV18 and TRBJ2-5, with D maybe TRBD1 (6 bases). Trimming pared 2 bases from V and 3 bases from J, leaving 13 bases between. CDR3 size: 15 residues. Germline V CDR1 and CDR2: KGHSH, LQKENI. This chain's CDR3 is CASSPGLAGEETQYF. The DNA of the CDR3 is TGTGCCAGCTCACCAGGTTTGGCAGGGGAAGAGACCCAGTACTTC.

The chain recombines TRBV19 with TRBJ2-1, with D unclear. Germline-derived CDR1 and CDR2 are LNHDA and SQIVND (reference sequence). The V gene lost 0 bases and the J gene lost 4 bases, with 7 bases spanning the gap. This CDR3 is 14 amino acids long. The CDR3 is CASSIDSLYNEQFF. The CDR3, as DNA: TGTGCCAGTAGTATAGATTCCCTATACAATGAGCAGTTCTTC. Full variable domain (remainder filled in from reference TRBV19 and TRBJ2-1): DGGITQSPKYLFRKEGQNVTLSCEQNLNHDAMYWYRQDPGQGLRLIYYSQIVNDFQKGDIAEGYSVSREKKESFPLTVTSAQKNPTAFYLCASSIDSLYNEQFFGPGTRLTVL.

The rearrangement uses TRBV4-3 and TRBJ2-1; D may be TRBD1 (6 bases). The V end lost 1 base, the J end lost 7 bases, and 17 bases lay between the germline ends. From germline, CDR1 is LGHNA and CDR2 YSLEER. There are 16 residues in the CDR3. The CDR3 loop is CASSQARTVNVNEQFF. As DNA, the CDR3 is TGCGCCAGCAGCCAAGCTAGGACAGTAAACGTTAATGAGCAGTTCTTC.

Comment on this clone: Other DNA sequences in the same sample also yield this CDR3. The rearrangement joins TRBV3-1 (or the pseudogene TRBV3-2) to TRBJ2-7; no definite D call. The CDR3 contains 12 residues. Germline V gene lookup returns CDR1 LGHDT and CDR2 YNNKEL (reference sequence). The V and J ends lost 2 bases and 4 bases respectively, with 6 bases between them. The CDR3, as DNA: TGTGCCAGCAGCCAATCATCGTACGAGCAGTACTTC. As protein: CASSQSSYEQYF.

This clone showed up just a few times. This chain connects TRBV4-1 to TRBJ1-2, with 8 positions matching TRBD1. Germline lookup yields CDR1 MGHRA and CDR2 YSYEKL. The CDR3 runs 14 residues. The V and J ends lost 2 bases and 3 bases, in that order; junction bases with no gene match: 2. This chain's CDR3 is CASSQQTGDYGYTF. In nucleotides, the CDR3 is TGCGCCAGCAGCCAACAGACAGGGGACTATGGCTACACCTTC.

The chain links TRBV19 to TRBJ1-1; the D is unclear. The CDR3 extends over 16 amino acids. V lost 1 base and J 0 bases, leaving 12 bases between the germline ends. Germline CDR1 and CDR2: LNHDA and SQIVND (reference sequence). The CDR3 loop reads CASSIGRQIMNTEAFF. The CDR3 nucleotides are TGTGCCAGTAGTATAGGCAGGCAGATCATGAACACTGAAGCTTTCTTT. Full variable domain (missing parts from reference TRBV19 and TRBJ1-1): DGGITQSPKYLFRKEGQNVTLSCEQNLNHDAMYWYRQDPGQGLRLIYYSQIVNDFQKGDIAEGYSVSREKKESFPLTVTSAQKNPTAFYLCASSIGRQIMNTEAFFGQGTRLTVV.

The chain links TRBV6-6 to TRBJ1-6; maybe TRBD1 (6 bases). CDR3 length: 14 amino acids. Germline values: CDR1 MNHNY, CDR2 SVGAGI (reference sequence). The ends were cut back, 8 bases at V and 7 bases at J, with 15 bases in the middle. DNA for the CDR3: TGTGCCAGCCGTCCGCGGCAGGGGAATTCACCCCTCCACTTT. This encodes CASRPRQGNSPLHF.

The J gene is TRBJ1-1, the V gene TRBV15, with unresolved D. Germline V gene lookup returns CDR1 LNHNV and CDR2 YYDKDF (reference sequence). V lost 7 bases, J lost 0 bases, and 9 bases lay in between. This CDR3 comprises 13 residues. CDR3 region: CATKYSMNTEAFF. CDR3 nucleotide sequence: TGTGCCACCAAGTACAGCATGAACACTGAAGCTTTCTTT.

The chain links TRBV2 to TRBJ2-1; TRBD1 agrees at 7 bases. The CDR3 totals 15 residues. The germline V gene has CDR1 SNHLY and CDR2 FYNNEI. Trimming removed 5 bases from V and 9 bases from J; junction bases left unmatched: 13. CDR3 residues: CASSRDRLVGSEQFF. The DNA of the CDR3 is TGTGCCAGCAGTAGGGACAGACTCGTGGGGAGTGAGCAGTTCTTC.

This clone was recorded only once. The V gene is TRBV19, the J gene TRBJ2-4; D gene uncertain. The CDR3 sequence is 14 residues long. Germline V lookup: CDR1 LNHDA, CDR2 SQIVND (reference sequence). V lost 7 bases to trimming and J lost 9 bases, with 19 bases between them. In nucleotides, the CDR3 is TGTGCCAGTAACGATGACAATAAAGGAAGCATTCAGTACTTC. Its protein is CASNDDNKGSIQYF. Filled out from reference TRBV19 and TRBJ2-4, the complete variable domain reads DGGITQSPKYLFRKEGQNVTLSCEQNLNHDAMYWYRQDPGQGLRLIYYSQIVNDFQKGDIAEGYSVSREKKESFPLTVTSAQKNPTAFYLCASNDDNKGSIQYFGAGTRLSVL.

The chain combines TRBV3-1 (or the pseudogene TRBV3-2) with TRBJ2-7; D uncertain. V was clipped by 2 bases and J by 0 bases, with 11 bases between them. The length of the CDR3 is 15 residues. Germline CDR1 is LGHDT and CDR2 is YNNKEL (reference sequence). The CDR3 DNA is TGTGCCAGCAGCCAACTCCCAGAAGTCTCCTACGAGCAGTACTTC. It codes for CASSQLPEVSYEQYF.

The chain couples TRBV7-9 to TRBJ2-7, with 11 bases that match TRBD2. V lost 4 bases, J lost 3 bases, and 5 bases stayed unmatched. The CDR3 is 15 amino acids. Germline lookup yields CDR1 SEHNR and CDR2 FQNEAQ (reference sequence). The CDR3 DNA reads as TGTGCCAGCAGCTCGCCACTAGCGGGGGACTACGAGCAGTACTTC. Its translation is CASSSPLAGDYEQYF.